The 18 T cell receptor beta chains listed next were all sequenced from one sample in a study of CD8 T cells in Susac syndrome. Reverse transcription of roughly 0.5 to 1 ug RNA was carried out with random hexamers. A single record per CDR3 protein comes from TCRdb applying MiXCR to the immunoSEQ multiplex PCR reads. Of about 200,000 distinct CDR3 sequences listed, 90% to 96% are singletons. Sequences were obtained from CD4+ T cells from PBMCs. All receptors come from a human donor with multiple sclerosis.

The chain combines TRBV3-1 with TRBJ1-1, with D unclear. From germline, CDR1 is LGHDT and CDR2 YNNKEL (reference sequence). The CDR3 sequence is 13 residues long. V gave up 3 bases and J gave up 3 bases, with 8 bases separating them. The CDR3 region has the DNA TGTGCCAGCAGCCAGGGGTTGTACACTGAAGCTTTCTTT. This encodes CASSQGLYTEAFF.

The chain combines TRBV2 with TRBJ2-7; D possibly uses TRBD1 or TRBD2 (5 bases each). The CDR3 is 14 residues long. Germline CDR1 and CDR2: SNHLY and FYNNEI. The V and J ends lost 1 base and 4 bases respectively, with 11 bases between them. DNA for the CDR3: TGTGCCAGCAGTGAAGACGGGGCGCCTTACGAGCAGTACTTC. Protein product: CASSEDGAPYEQYF.

The chain is built from TRBV27 and TRBJ1-2, with D maybe TRBD1 (5 bases). The V and J ends lost 5 bases and 5 bases respectively, with 18 bases between them. This CDR3 comprises 15 residues. CDR1 is MNHEY and CDR2 is SMNVEV in the germline V gene (reference sequence). Here the CDR3 DNA reads TGTGCCAGCAGTCCCTCCCTCACGGGGGGGTATGGCTACACCTTC. Its translation is CASSPSLTGGYGYTF.

The V call is TRBV19, the J call TRBJ2-7, with TRBD2 matching 11 bases. Germline CDR1 reads LNHDA; CDR2 reads SQIVND (reference sequence). This CDR3 has 15 amino acids. Trimming cost V 7 bases and J 5 bases; bases outside gene matches: 10. The CDR3 nucleotides are TGTGCCAGTAAACAGAAACCGGGACTAGCGGACGAGCAGTACTTC. Its protein is CASKQKPGLADEQYF.

The rearrangement links TRBV20-1 to TRBJ2-5, with a weak D call TRBD2 (5 bases). V lost 0 bases to trimming and J lost 5 bases, with 13 bases between them. This CDR3 comprises 14 residues. Germline values: CDR1 DFQATT, CDR2 SNEGSKA (reference sequence). The CDR3 coding sequence is TGCAGTGCTAGAGATCCAAGCGGTGGGGAGACCCAGTACTTC. Translating gives CSARDPSGGETQYF.

This clonotype showed up just once. The V gene is TRBV4-2, the J gene TRBJ2-3; no firm D call. CDR1 and CDR2 from the germline V gene are LGHNA and YNFKEQ. The CDR3 is 13 amino acids. With 6 bases removed from V and 3 bases from J, the gap between germline ends came to 10 bases. The CDR3, as DNA: TGTGCCAGCAGTAAGGGATCAACAGATACGCAGTATTTT. It translates to CASSKGSTDTQYF.

This clonotype was observed a single time. This rearrangement joins TRBV5-1 to TRBJ1-2; the match to TRBD1 covers 9 bases. Germline V gives CDR1 SGHRS, CDR2 YFSETQ. Trimming at V came to 6 bases and at J to 3 bases, leaving 6 bases not matched to a gene. This CDR3 is built from 14 residues. CDR3 amino acids: CASKTGQGYYGYTF. Here the CDR3 DNA reads TGCGCCAGCAAGACGGGACAGGGATACTATGGCTACACCTTC.

The chain combines TRBV29-1 with TRBJ2-5; perhaps TRBD1 as D (6 bases). Trimming stripped 3 bases from V and 4 bases from J, with 18 bases between. Germline V lookup: CDR1 SQVTM, CDR2 ANQGSEA. CDR3 length equals 15 residues. CDR3 sequence: CSVDSPRGAAETQYF. The CDR3, as DNA: TGCAGCGTTGATAGCCCCAGGGGTGCGGCAGAGACCCAGTACTTC.

The sample holds one count of this clonotype. The rearrangement joins TRBV3-1 to TRBJ2-5; D ambiguous. The germline V gene has CDR1 LGHDT and CDR2 YNNKEL (reference sequence). The CDR3 totals 14 residues. The ends were cut back, 0 bases at V and 4 bases at J, with 9 bases in the middle. CDR3: CASSQEGWRETQYF. CDR3 coding DNA: TGTGCCAGCAGCCAAGAGGGGTGGCGAGAGACCCAGTACTTC.

CDR3 nucleotide sequence: TGTGCCAGCAGTTTAATAATGAACACTGAAGCTTTCTTT. Protein: CASSLIMNTEAFF. This rearrangement joins TRBV6-2 or TRBV6-3 to TRBJ1-1; D is unresolved. The V and J ends lost 4 bases and 0 bases respectively, with 6 bases between them. Germline V lookup: CDR1 MNHEY, CDR2 SVGEGT. The CDR3 is made up of 13 amino acids.

This rearrangement joins TRBV7-9 to TRBJ1-2; D is ambiguous. CDR3 size: 13 residues. Between the trimmed V and J ends, which lost 2 bases and 4 bases, there was a span of 8 bases. Per the germline V gene, CDR1 is SEHNR and CDR2 is FQNEAQ (reference sequence). CDR3 loop: CASSLSVSYGYTF. The CDR3 coding sequence is TGTGCCAGCAGCTTATCAGTTTCCTATGGCTACACCTTC.

Details on this clonotype: One end of the junction varies from germline; a read error may be responsible. This chain uses TRBV5-6 with TRBJ2-5; maybe TRBD2 (6 bases). The germline V gene has CDR1 SGHDT and CDR2 YYEEEE. The CDR3 has 12 residues. CDR3 sequence: CASSLSGERANF. The CDR3 coding sequence is TGTGCCAGCAGCTTATCGGGGGAAAGGGCTAACTTC. The full variable domain, its missing parts supplied by reference TRBV5-6 and TRBJ2-5, is DAGVTQSPTHLIKTRGQQVTLRCSPKSGHDTVSWYQQALGQGPQFIFQYYEEEERQRGNFPDRFSGHQFPNYSSELNVNALLLGDSALYLCASSLSGERANFGPGTRLLVL.

The V and J genes are TRBV19 and TRBJ2-5; D may correspond to TRBD1 or TRBD2 (5 bases each). V was shortened by 7 bases and J by 6 bases, with 21 bases between the two germline ends. Germline CDR1 is LNHDA and CDR2 is SQIVND (reference sequence). The CDR3 is 15 residues long. Here the CDR3 reads CASTPGASDEKTQYF. The DNA for the CDR3 is TGTGCCAGTACCCCCGGGGCTAGTGACGAGAAGACCCAGTACTTC.

The chain joins TRBV4-1 to TRBJ2-7; 7 bases map to TRBD1. CDR1 MGHRA and CDR2 YSYEKL come from the germline V gene. The CDR3 loop spans 14 amino acids. After removal of 0 bases from V and 2 bases from J, the junction contained 1 base not matched to a gene. The CDR3 loop reads CASSQDDRAYEQYF. The CDR3 bases are TGCGCCAGCAGCCAAGACGACAGGGCCTACGAGCAGTACTTC.

V usage is TRBV29-1 and J usage is TRBJ1-1; 8 bases are a match to TRBD1. There are 15 residues in the CDR3. Germline CDR1 and CDR2: SQVTM and ANQGSEA. The ends lost 5 bases at V and 0 bases at J; junction bases unmatched: 8. CDR3 nucleotide sequence: TGCAGCGTTCCTCCCCGGACAGGGCTGAACACTGAAGCTTTCTTT. Translated: CSVPPRTGLNTEAFF.

The chain is built from TRBV4-3 and TRBJ1-1; tentatively, D is TRBD1 (6 bases). Deletions cut 4 bases from V and 2 bases from J, with 11 bases between. The CDR3 consists of 14 residues. Germline lookup yields CDR1 LGHNA and CDR2 YSLEER. Here the CDR3 reads CASSRMTGNTEAFF. The DNA for the CDR3 is TGCGCCAGCAGCCGGATGACAGGAAACACTGAAGCTTTCTTT.

In DNA form, the CDR3 reads TGTGCCTGGAAGGTTGGAGCTAACTATGGCTACACCTTC. Its translation: CAWKVGANYGYTF. The chain carries TRBV30 and TRBJ1-2; D unclear. Trimming stripped 4 bases from V and 0 bases from J, with 9 bases between. Germline CDR1 reads GTSNPN; CDR2 reads SVGIG (reference sequence). There are 13 residues in the CDR3.

The chain is built from TRBV9 and TRBJ2-3; 11 nucleotides line up with TRBD2. J lost 2 bases, V lost 2 bases, and 10 bases had no gene match. This CDR3 contains 18 residues. Per the germline V gene, CDR1 is SGDLS and CDR2 is YYNGEE. CDR3 nucleotides: TGTGCCAGCAGCGTTCGGGGGCTAGCGGGGGGCCCCACAGATACGCAGTATTTT. Encoded protein: CASSVRGLAGGPTDTQYF.